What follows are 17 T cell receptor beta chains derived from one specimen sequenced in a study of blood T cell repertoires in COVID-19. TCRdb's copy holds only in-frame clones and misses some; the assay was immunoSEQ multiplex PCR. Of some 140,000 clones detected, 65% to 80% appear once; the ten largest clones hold under 15%. The sequenced material came from peripheral blood. These receptors all come from a man older than 75 with acute or convalescent COVID-19.

The V gene is TRBV11-2, the J gene TRBJ2-5; D unresolved. Germline V gene lookup returns CDR1 SGHAT and CDR2 FQNNGV. The CDR3 extends over 11 amino acids. Trimming took off 4 bases at V and 7 bases at J, with 7 bases between the two ends. This CDR3 is CASSSEATQYF. In nucleotides, the CDR3 is TGTGCCAGCAGCTCCGAGGCGACCCAGTACTTC.

V is TRBV28 and J is TRBJ1-4, with D tentatively TRBD1 (5 bases). The CDR3 is 13 amino acids. Germline V lookup: CDR1 MDHEN, CDR2 SYDVKM. V shed 7 bases and J shed 8 bases, with 14 bases lying between them. DNA of the CDR3: TGTGCCAGCACCCTTGGGGGGGACGAAAAACTGTTTTTT. Translation gives CASTLGGDEKLFF.

This chain connects TRBV9 to TRBJ2-1, with D unclear. Germline V gene lookup returns CDR1 SGDLS and CDR2 YYNGEE. This CDR3 has 15 amino acids. Trimming took off 2 bases at V and 8 bases at J, with 17 bases between the two ends. The CDR3 loop reads CASSVKPRWSDEQFF. CDR3 sequence (DNA): TGTGCCAGCAGCGTCAAGCCCCGGTGGAGCGATGAGCAGTTCTTC.

The CDR3 DNA reads as TGCGCCAGCAGGGACACCACTCCTAATGAAAAACTGTTTTTT. This sequence encodes CASRDTTPNEKLFF. The chain uses TRBV5-1 and TRBJ1-4; maybe TRBD1 (5 bases). V lost 5 bases and J lost 3, with 11 bases in between. The CDR3 has 14 amino acids. Germline CDR1 reads SGHRS; CDR2 reads YFSETQ.

Details on this clone: The same CDR3 also results from other DNA sequences found in this sample. The chain joins TRBV4-3 to TRBJ2-3, with D tentatively TRBD1 (6 bases). Germline values: CDR1 LGHNA, CDR2 YSLEER. The CDR3 is 16 residues long. Trimming left V 0 bases short and J 1 base short, with 11 bases between. CDR3 in amino acids: CASSQDGPGGTDTQYF. The CDR3 DNA follows: TGCGCCAGCAGCCAAGATGGACCAGGGGGCACAGATACGCAGTATTTT.

This chain links TRBV7-2 with TRBJ2-7; 7 nucleotides line up with TRBD2. Trimming cost V 0 bases and J 3 bases; bases outside gene matches: 5. The CDR3 is 15 residues long. Germline V lookup: CDR1 SGHTA, CDR2 FQGNSA. CDR3 coding DNA: TGTGCCAGCAGCTTAGCGCTAGCGGCCTACTACGAGCAGTACTTC. Amino acid sequence: CASSLALAAYYEQYF. The full variable domain, completed using reference TRBV7-2 and TRBJ2-7, is GAGVSQSPSNKVTEKGKDVELRCDPISGHTALYWYRQSLGQGLEFLIYFQGNSAPDKSGLPSDRFSAERTGGSVSTLTIQRTQQEDSAVYLCASSLALAAYYEQYFGPGTRLTVT.

The V gene is TRBV5-1, the J gene TRBJ2-2; TRBD1 is a possible D gene (7 bases). In germline, CDR1 is SGHRS, CDR2 YFSETQ. This CDR3 spans 17 amino acids. Trimming left V 4 bases short and J 5 bases short, with 21 bases between. CDR3 DNA: TGCGCCAGCAGCCGGGCGGGACAGCTGAGTAGTACCGGGGAGCTGTTTTTT. Translated: CASSRAGQLSSTGELFF.

This chain links TRBV7-2 with TRBJ1-1; D might be TRBD1 (5 bases). Germline CDR1 SGHTA, CDR2 FQGNSA. The germline V and J ends were trimmed by 5 bases and 4 bases, with 17 bases remaining between them. CDR3 length: 15 residues. CDR3 sequence (DNA): TGTGCCAGCAGCCTCCTTCTGGGGGGTGTCACTGAAGCTTTCTTT. Protein: CASSLLLGGVTEAFF.

This rearrangement joins TRBV7-2 to TRBJ1-3; D gene uncertain. The length of the CDR3 is 17 residues. Trimming removed 5 bases from V and 0 bases from J, with 17 bases in between. Germline loops: CDR1 SGHTA, CDR2 FQGNSA. As DNA, the CDR3 is TGTGCCAGCAGCCTGGAGGGAGGGCTAAGCTCTGGAAACACCATATATTTT. It translates to CASSLEGGLSSGNTIYF.

The chain carries TRBV2 and TRBJ1-1, with TRBD1 identical over 9 bases. J gave up 5 bases and V 6 bases, and 1 base lay outside the gene matches. CDR1 is SNHLY and CDR2 is FYNNEI in the germline V gene. The CDR3 has 12 residues. The CDR3 nucleotides read TGTGCCAGCAGCGGGACAGGGACTGAAGCTTTCTTT. Its protein product is CASSGTGTEAFF.

This rearrangement joins TRBV6-5 to TRBJ2-3; no definite D call. CDR3 length equals 12 residues. Germline V gives CDR1 MNHEY, CDR2 SVGAGI. The V end lost 6 bases, the J end lost 0 bases, and 4 bases lay between the germline ends. The CDR3 protein is CASRGSTDTQYF. The CDR3 nucleotides read TGTGCCAGCAGGGGCAGCACAGATACGCAGTATTTT.

This clone was counted a few times. This chain links TRBV7-3 with TRBJ1-1; the D gene is possibly TRBD1 (5 bases). Trimming shortened V by 4 bases and J by 5 bases, and 11 bases separated the two germline ends. The CDR3 sequence is 13 residues long. The germline CDR1 and CDR2 sequences are SGHTA and FQGTGA. CDR3 DNA: TGTGCCAGCAGCTCCCTCCCAGGGACTGAAGCTTTCTTT. Protein sequence: CASSSLPGTEAFF.

The J gene is TRBJ2-7, the V gene TRBV7-2, with D possibly being TRBD1 (7 bases). Looked up from germline, CDR1 is SGHTA and CDR2 is FQGNSA. The CDR3 runs 15 residues. The germline V and J ends were trimmed by 2 bases and 2 bases, with 13 bases remaining between them. Here the CDR3 reads CASSLRRGQAYEQYF. CDR3 bases: TGTGCCAGCAGCTTAAGGAGGGGGCAAGCCTACGAGCAGTACTTC.

This chain connects TRBV10-2 to TRBJ1-1, with 9 bases that match TRBD1. The CDR3 extends over 12 amino acids. CDR1 and CDR2 (germline): WSHSY, SAAADI. Unmatched junction bases numbered 5, after V lost 9 bases and J lost 6 bases. The CDR3 DNA reads TGCGCCAGTTACAGGGGGCCGGCTGAAGCTTTCTTT. It specifies CASYRGPAEAFF.

In the case of this clone: The junction does not match germline at one end; this may be a read error. The V gene is TRBV7-7, the J gene TRBJ2-5, with 7 bases that match TRBD1. Germline values: CDR1 SSHAT, CDR2 FNYEAQ (reference sequence). The CDR3 covers 14 residues. CDR3 coding DNA: TGTGCTAGCAGCCCAGGACAGGCTGGTGGGACCCAGTACTTC. Amino acid sequence: CASSPGQAGGTQYF.

CDR3 amino acids: CASSEQGRGWETQYF. For the CDR3, the DNA is TGTGCCAGCAGTGAACAGGGCAGGGGCTGGGAGACCCAGTACTTC. The V call is TRBV25-1, the J call TRBJ2-5; possibly TRBD1 for D (6 bases). V lost 2 bases and J lost 5, with 15 bases in between. The length of the CDR3 is 15 residues. The germline V gene encodes CDR1 MGHDK and CDR2 SYGVNS.

This rearrangement joins TRBV6-5 to TRBJ1-5, with D unclear. Trimming shortened V by 6 bases and J by 5 bases, and 8 bases separated the two germline ends. This CDR3 has 12 residues. In germline, CDR1 is MNHEY, CDR2 SVGAGI. The CDR3 sequence: CASSQVYQPQHF. The CDR3 nucleotides are TGTGCCAGCAGCCAGGTATATCAGCCCCAGCATTTT.